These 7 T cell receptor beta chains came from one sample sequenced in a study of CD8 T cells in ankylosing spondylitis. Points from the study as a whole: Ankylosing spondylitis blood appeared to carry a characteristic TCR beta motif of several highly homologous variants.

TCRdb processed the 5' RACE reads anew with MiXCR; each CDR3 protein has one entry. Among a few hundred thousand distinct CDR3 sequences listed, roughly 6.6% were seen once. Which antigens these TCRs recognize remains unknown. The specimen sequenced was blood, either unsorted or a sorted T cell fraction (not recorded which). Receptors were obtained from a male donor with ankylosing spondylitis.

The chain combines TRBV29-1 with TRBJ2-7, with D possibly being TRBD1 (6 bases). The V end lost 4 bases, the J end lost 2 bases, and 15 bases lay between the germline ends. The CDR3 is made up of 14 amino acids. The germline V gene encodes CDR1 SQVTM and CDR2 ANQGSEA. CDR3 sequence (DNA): TGCAGCGTTGCGAAGGACAGACCCACCTACGAGCAGTACTTC. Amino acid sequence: CSVAKDRPTYEQYF.

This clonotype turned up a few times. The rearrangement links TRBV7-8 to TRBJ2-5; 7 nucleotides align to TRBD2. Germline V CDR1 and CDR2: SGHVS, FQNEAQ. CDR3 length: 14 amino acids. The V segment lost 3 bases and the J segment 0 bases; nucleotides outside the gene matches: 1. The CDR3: CASSLGGYQETQYF. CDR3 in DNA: TGTGCCAGCAGCTTGGGGGGGTACCAAGAGACCCAGTACTTC. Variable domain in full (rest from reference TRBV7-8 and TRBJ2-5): GAGVSQSPRYKVAKRGQDVALRCDPISGHVSLFWYQQALGQGPEFLTYFQNEAQLDKSGLPSDRFFAERPEGSVSTLKIQRTQQEDSAVYLCASSLGGYQETQYFGPGTRLLVL.

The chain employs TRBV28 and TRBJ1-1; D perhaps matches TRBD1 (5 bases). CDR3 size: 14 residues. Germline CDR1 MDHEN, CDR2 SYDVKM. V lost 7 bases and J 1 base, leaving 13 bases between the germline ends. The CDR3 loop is CASTLLQGNTEAFF. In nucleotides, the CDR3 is TGTGCCAGCACCCTCCTCCAGGGGAACACTGAAGCTTTCTTT. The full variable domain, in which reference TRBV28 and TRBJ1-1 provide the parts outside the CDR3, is DVKVTQSSRYLVKRTGEKVFLECVQDMDHENMFWYRQDPGLGLRLIYFSYDVKMKEKGDIPEGYSVSREKKERFSLILESASTNQTSMYLCASTLLQGNTEAFFGQGTRLTVV.

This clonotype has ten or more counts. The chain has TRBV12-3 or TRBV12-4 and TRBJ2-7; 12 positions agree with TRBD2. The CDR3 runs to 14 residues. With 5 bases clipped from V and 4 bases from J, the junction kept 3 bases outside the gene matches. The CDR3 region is CASSLGLAGYEQYF. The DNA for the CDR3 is TGTGCCAGCAGTCTGGGACTAGCGGGTTACGAGCAGTACTTC.

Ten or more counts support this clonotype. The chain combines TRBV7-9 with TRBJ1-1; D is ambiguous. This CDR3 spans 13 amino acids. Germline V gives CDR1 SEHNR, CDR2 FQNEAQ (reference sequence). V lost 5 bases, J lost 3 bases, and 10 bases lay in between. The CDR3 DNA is TGTGCCAGCAGCCCAGGACGGTACACTGAAGCTTTCTTT. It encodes CASSPGRYTEAFF. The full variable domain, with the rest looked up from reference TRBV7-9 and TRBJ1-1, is DTGVSQNPRHKITKRGQNVTFRCDPISEHNRLYWYRQTLGQGPEFLTYFQNEAQLEKSRLLSDRFSAERPKGSFSTLEIQRTEQGDSAMYLCASSPGRYTEAFFGQGTRLTVV.

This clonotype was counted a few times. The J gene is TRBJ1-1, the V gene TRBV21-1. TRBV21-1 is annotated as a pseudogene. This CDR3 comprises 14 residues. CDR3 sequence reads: CASSKVITNTEAFF. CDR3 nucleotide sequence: TGTGCCAGCAGCAAAGTGATCACTAACACTGAAGCTTTCTTT.

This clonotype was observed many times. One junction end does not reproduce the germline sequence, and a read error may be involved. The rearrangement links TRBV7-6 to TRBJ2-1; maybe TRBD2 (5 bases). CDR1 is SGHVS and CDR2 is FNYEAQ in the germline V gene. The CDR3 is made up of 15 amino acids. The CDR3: CASSLVGVVRDEQFF. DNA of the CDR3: TGTGCCAGCAGCTTAGTTGGGGTGGTACGGGATGAACAGTTCTTC.